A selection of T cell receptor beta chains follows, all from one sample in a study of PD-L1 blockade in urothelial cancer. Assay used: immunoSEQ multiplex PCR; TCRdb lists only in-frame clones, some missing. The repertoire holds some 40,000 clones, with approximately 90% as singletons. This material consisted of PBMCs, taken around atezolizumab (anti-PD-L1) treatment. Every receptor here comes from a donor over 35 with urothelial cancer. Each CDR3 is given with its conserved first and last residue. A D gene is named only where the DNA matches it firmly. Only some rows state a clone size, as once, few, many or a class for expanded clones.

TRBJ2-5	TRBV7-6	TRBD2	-	TGTGCCAGCAGCTTAGTGGCGGGGCGGGGGTCGGAGACCCAGTACTTC	CASSLVAGRGSETQYF
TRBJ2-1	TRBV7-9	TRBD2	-	TGTGCCAGCAGCACCCCACGCGGGGGAGGGAACAATGAGCAGTTCTTC	CASSTPRGGGNNEQFF
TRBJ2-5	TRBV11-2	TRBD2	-	TGTGCCAGCAGCCGCCGACTAGCGGGAGGGCAAGAGACCCAGTACTTC	CASSRRLAGGQETQYF
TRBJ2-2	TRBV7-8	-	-	TGTGCCAGCAGCCAACAAACAAAGGGGGAGCTGTTTTTT	CASSQQTKGELFF
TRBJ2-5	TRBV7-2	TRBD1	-	TGTGCCAGCAGCTCACCTCGGCCCAACAGGGGGACCCAGTACTTC	CASSSPRPNRGTQYF
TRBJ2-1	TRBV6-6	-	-	TGTGCCAGCTGGGGGCAGGGGGGCTACAATGAGCAGTTCTTC	CASWGQGGYNEQFF
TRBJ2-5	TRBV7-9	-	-	TGTGCCAGCAGCTTAGCGCCCGATAGCGGAGGAGGGACCCAGTACTTC	CASSLAPDSGGGTQYF
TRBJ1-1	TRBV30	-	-	TGTGCCTGGAACGGGGGTTGGGGGGTCACTGAAGCTTTCTTT	CAWNGGWGVTEAFF
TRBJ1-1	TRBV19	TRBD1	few	TGTGCCACCCGGGGGGACAGGGCCGTAGGGGAAGCTTTCTTT	CATRGDRAVGEAFF
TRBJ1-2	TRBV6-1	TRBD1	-	TGTGCCAGCAGTGAAGGAAGGGACAGGGCTGGCTACACCTTC	CASSEGRDRAGYTF
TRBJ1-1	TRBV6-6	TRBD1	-	TGTGCCAGCAGTTACATGGCAGGGGGTATCACTGAAGCTTTCTTT	CASSYMAGGITEAFF
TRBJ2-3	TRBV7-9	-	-	TGTGCCAGCAGCTTAGGAGGGGGGGGATGGACAGATACGCAGTATTTT	CASSLGGGGWTDTQYF